This TCR beta chain was recorded in a study of identical twins. This clonotype was counted ten times or more. Its matching antigen is unknown. Study outcomes and limitations: Out-of-frame alpha sequences that twins shared showed excess low generation probability.

TCRdb reanalysed the 5' RACE reads using MiXCR and keeps one entry per CDR3 protein. The table records approximately 350,000 distinct CDR3 sequences, 10% to 15% of them present only once. Healthy Caucasians were all of the donors. Trimming took off 4 bases at V and 9 bases at J, with 27 bases between the two ends. Germline V gene sequence: CDR1 SGHRS, CDR2 YFSETQ. The CDR3 contains 17 residues. The sample was also reused in another study, on yellow fever vaccine responses in identical twins. That paper adds: Twins reportedly had a vaccine T cell response that seemed partly convergent, partly personalized.

Sequencing used CD8+ T cells sorted from blood. The sequence came from a woman younger than 30 in good health. The chain uses TRBV5-1 and TRBJ2-3; possibly TRBD2 for D (6 bases). The CDR3 loop reads CASSPETSGTSLWTQYF. The CDR3, as DNA: TGCGCCAGCAGCCCAGAGACTAGTGGAACTTCGTTGTGGACGCAGTATTTT.